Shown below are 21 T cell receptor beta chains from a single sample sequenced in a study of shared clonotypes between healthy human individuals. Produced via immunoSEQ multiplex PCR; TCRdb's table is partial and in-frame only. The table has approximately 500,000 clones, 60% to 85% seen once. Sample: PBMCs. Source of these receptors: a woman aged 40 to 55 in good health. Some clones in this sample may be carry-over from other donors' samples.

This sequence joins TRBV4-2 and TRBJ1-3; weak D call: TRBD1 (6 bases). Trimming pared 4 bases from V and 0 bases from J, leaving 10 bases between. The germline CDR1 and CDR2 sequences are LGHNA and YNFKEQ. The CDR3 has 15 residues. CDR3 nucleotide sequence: TGTGCCAGCAGCCCGGACAGCTTCTCTGGAAACACCATATATTTT. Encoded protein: CASSPDSFSGNTIYF.

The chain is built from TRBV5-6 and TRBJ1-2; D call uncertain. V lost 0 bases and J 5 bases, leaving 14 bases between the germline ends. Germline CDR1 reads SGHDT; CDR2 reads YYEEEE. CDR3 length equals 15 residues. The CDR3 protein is CASSLGSLRGYGYTF. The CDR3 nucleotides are TGTGCCAGCAGCTTGGGGTCGTTACGAGGATATGGCTACACCTTC.

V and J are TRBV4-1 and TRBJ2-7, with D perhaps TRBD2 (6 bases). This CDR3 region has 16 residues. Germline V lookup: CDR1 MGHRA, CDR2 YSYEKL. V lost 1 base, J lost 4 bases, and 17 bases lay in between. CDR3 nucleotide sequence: TGCGCCAGCAGCCAAGGCCCCTGGGGGGACTCGTACGAGCAGTACTTC. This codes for CASSQGPWGDSYEQYF.

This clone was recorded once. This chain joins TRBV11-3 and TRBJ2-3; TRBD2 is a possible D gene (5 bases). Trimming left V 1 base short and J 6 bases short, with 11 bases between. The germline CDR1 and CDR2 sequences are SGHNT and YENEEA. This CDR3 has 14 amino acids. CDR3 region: CASSLVRDSDTQYF. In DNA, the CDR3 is TGTGCCAGCAGCTTAGTCCGGGATAGCGATACGCAGTATTTT.

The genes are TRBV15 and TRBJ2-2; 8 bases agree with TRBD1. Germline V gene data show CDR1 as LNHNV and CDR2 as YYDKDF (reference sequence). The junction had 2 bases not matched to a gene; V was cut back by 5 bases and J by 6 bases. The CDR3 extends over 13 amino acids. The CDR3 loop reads CATSQQGAGELFF. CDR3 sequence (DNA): TGTGCCACCAGCCAACAGGGGGCCGGGGAGCTGTTTTTT.

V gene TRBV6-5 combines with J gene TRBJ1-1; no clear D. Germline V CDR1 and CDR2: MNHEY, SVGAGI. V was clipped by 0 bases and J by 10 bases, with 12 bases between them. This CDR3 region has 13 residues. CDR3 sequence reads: CASSYSSAVAAFF. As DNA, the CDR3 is TGTGCCAGCAGTTACTCATCGGCAGTTGCAGCTTTCTTT.

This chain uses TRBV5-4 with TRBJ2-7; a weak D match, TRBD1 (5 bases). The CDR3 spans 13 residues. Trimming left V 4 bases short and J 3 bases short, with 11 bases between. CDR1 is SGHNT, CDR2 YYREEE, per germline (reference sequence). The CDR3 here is CASSLQGIYEQYF. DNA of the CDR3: TGTGCCAGCAGCCTTCAGGGAATCTACGAGCAGTACTTC.

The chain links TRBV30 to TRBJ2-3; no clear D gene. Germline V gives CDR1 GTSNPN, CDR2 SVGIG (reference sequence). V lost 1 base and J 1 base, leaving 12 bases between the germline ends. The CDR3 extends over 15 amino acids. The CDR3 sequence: CAWSGRKFRTDTQYF. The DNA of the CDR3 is TGTGCCTGGAGTGGGAGAAAATTCCGCACAGATACGCAGTATTTT.

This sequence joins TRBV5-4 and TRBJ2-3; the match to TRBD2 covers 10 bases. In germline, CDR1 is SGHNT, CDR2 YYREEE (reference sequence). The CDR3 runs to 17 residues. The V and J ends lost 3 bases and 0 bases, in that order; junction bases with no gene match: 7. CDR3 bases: TGTGCCAGCAGCTCGGGACGTAGCGGGAGGAGCACAGATACGCAGTATTTT. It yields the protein CASSSGRSGRSTDTQYF.

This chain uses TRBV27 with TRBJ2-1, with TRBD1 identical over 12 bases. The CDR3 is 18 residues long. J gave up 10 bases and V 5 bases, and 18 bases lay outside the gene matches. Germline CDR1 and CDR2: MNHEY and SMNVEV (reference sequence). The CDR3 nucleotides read TGTGCCAGCAGTGCCGGGACAGGGGGCCGGATGGGAGTACGGGAGCAGTTCTTC. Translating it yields CASSAGTGGRMGVREQFF.

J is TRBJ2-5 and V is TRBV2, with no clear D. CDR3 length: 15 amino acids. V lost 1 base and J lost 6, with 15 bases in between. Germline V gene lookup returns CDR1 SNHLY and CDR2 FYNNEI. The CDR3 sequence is CASSEEENRIKTQYF. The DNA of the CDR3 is TGTGCCAGCAGTGAAGAGGAGAATCGCATAAAGACCCAGTACTTC. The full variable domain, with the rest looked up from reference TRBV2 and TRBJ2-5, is EPEVTQTPSHQVTQMGQEVILRCVPISNHLYFYWYRQILGQKVEFLVSFYNNEISEKSEIFDDQFSVERPDGSNFTLKIRSTKLEDSAMYFCASSEEENRIKTQYFGPGTRLLVL.

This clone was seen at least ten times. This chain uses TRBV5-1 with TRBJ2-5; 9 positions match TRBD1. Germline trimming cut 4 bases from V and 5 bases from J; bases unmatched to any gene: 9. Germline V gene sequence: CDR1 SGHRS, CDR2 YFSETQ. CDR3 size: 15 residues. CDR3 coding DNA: TGCGCCAGCAGCAACGGCCCGGGACAGGGTGAGACCCAGTACTTC. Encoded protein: CASSNGPGQGETQYF.

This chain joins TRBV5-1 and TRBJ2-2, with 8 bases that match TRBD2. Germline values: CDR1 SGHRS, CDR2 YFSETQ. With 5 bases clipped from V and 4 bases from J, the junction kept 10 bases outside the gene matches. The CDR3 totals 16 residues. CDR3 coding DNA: TGCGCCAGCAGAACCACCGGGACTAGATCCACCGGGGAGCTGTTTTTT. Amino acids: CASRTTGTRSTGELFF.

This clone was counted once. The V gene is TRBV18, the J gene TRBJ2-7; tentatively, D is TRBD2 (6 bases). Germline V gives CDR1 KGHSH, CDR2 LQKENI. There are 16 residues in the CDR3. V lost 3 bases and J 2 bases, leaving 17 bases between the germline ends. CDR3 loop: CASSPAQGGFAYEQYF. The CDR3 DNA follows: TGTGCCAGCTCACCCGCCCAGGGAGGTTTCGCCTACGAGCAGTACTTC.

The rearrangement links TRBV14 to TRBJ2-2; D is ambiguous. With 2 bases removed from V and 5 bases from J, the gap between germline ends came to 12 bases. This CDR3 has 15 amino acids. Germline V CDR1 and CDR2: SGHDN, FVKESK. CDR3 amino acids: CASSQRLTRTGELFF. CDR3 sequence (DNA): TGTGCCAGCAGCCAAAGGCTTACGCGAACCGGGGAGCTGTTTTTT.

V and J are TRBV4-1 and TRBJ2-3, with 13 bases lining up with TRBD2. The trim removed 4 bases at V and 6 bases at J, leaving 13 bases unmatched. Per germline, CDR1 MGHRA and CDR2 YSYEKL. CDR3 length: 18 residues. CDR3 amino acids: CASSPRTSGSGDTDTQYF. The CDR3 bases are TGCGCCAGCAGCCCGCGGACTAGCGGGAGCGGGGATACGGATACGCAGTATTTT.

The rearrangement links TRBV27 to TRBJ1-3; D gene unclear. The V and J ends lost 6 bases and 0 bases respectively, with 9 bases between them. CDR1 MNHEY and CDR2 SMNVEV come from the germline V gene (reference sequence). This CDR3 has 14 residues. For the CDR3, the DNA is TGTGCCAGCAGCACGCTGGGCTCTGGAAACACCATATATTTT. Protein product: CASSTLGSGNTIYF.

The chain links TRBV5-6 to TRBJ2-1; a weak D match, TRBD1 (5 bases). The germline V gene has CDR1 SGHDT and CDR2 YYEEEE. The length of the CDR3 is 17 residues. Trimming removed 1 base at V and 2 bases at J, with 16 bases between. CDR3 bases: TGTGCCAGCAGCTTGCCACAGGCTTTTTTGACCTACAATGAGCAGTTCTTC. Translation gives CASSLPQAFLTYNEQFF. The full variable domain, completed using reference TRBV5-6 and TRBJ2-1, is DAGVTQSPTHLIKTRGQQVTLRCSPKSGHDTVSWYQQALGQGPQFIFQYYEEEERQRGNFPDRFSGHQFPNYSSELNVNALLLGDSALYLCASSLPQAFLTYNEQFFGPGTRLTVL.

This CDR3 reads CASSPPGSTDTQYF. The CDR3 DNA is TGTGCCAGCTCACCACCCGGTAGCACAGATACGCAGTATTTT. This rearrangement joins TRBV18 to TRBJ2-3; no reliable D call. The CDR3 extends over 14 amino acids. Deletions cut 0 bases from V and 0 bases from J, with 4 bases between. Germline V lookup: CDR1 KGHSH, CDR2 LQKENI.

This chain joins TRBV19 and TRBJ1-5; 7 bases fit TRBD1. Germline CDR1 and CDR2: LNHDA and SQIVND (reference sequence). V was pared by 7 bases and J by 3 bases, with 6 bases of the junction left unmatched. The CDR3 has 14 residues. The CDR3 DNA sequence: TGTGCCAGTAAAAAAACAGGGGTCAATCAGCCCCAGCATTTT. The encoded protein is CASKKTGVNQPQHF. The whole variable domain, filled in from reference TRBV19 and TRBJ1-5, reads DGGITQSPKYLFRKEGQNVTLSCEQNLNHDAMYWYRQDPGQGLRLIYYSQIVNDFQKGDIAEGYSVSREKKESFPLTVTSAQKNPTAFYLCASKKTGVNQPQHFGDGTRLSIL.

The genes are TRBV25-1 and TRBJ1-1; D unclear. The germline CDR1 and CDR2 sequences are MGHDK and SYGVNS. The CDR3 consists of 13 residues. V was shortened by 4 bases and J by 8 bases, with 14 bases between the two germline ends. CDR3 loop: CASSVSATGEAFF. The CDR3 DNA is TGTGCCAGCAGTGTTTCTGCTACTGGGGAAGCTTTCTTT.